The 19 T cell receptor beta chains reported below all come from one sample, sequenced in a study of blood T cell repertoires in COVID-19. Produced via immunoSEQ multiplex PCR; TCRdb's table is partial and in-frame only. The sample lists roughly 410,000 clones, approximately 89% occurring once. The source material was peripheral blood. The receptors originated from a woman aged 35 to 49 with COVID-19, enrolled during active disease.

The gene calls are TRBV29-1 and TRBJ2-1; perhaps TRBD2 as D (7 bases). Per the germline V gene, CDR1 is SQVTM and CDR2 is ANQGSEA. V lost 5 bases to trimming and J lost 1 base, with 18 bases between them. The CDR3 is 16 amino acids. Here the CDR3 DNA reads TGCAGCGTTTCCCTCGGGGGGCTAAGGTCCTACAATGAGCAGTTCTTC. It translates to CSVSLGGLRSYNEQFF.

CDR3 in DNA: TGTGCCAGCAGTGAATTTCGGGATCGATCCTACGAGCAGTACTTC. It codes for CASSEFRDRSYEQYF. The chain carries TRBV6-1 and TRBJ2-7, with D perhaps TRBD2 (5 bases). The V and J ends lost 2 bases and 1 base respectively, with 12 bases between them. There are 15 residues in the CDR3. Germline-derived CDR1 and CDR2 are MNHNS and SASEGT.

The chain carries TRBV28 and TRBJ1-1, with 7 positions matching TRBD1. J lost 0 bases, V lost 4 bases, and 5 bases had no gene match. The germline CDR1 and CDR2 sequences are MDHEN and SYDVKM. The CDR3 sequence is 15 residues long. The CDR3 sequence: CASSSVGQLNTEAFF. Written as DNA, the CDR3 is TGTGCCAGCAGTTCCGTGGGACAGCTGAACACTGAAGCTTTCTTT.

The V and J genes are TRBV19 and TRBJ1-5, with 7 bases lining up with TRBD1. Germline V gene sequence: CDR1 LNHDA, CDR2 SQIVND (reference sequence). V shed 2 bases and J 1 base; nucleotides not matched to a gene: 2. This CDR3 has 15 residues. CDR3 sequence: CASSINRGSNQPQHF. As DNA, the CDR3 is TGTGCCAGTAGTATAAACAGGGGAAGCAATCAGCCCCAGCATTTT.

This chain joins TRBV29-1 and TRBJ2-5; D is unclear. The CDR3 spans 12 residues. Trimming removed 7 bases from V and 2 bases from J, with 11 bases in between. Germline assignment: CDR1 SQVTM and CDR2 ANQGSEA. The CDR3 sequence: CSGLGPQETQYF. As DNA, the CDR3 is TGCAGCGGCCTGGGCCCTCAAGAGACCCAGTACTTC.

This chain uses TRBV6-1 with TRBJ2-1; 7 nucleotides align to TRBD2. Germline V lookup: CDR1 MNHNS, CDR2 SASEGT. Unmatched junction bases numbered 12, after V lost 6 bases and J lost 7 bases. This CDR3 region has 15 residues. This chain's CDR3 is CASSAAGEGINEQFF. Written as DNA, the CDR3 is TGTGCCAGCAGCGCCGCGGGGGAAGGGATAAATGAGCAGTTCTTC.

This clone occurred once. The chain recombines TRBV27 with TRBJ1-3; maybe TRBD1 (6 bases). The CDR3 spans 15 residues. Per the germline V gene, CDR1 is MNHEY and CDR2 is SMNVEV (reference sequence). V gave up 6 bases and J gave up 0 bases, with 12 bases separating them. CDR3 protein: CASSPGQTSGNTIYF. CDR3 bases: TGTGCCAGCAGCCCCGGACAGACCTCTGGAAACACCATATATTTT.

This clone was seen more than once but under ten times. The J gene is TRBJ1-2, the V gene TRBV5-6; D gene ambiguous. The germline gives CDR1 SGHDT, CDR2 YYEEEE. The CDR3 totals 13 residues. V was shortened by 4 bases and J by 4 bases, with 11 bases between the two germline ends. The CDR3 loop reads CASSREDFYGYTF. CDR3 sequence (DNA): TGTGCCAGCAGCCGGGAGGACTTCTATGGCTACACCTTC.

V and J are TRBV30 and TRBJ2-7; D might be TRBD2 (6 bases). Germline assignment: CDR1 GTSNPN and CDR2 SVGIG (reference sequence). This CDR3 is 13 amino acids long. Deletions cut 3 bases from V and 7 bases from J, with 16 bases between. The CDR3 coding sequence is TGTGCCTGGAGGGCGGAGGGGTGGGGGGAGCAGTACTTC. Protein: CAWRAEGWGEQYF.

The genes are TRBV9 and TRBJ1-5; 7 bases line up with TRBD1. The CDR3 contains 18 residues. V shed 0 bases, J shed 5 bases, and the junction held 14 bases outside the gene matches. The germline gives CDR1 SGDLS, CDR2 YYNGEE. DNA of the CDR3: TGTGCCAGCAGCGTAGCCTTCGCTTGGGGGGACAGCTATCAGCCCCAGCATTTT. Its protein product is CASSVAFAWGDSYQPQHF.

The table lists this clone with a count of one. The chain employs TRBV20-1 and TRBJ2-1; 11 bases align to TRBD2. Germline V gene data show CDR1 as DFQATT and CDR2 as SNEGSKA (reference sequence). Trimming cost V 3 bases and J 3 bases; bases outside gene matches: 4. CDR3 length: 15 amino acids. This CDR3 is CSASPLAGDYNEQFF. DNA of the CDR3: TGCAGTGCTAGTCCACTAGCGGGGGACTACAATGAGCAGTTCTTC.

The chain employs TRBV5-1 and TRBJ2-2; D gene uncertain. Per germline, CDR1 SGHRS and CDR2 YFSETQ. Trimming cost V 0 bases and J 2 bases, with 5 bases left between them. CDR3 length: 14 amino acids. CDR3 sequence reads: CASSLEPNTGELFF. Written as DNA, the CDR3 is TGCGCCAGCAGCTTGGAGCCCAACACCGGGGAGCTGTTTTTT. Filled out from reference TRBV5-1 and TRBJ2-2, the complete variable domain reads KAGVTQTPRYLIKTRGQQVTLSCSPISGHRSVSWYQQTPGQGLQFLFEYFSETQRNKGNFPGRFSGRQFSNSRSEMNVSTLELGDSALYLCASSLEPNTGELFFGEGSRLTVL.

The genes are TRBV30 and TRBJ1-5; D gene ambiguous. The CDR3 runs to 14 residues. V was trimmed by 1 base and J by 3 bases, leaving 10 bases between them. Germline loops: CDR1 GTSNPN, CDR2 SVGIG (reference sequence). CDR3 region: CAWSGEQFNQPQHF. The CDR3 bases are TGTGCCTGGAGTGGAGAACAGTTCAATCAGCCCCAGCATTTT.

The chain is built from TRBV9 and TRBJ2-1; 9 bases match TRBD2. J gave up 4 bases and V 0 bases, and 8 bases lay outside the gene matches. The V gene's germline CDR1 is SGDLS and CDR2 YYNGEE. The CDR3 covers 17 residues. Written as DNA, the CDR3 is TGTGCCAGCAGCGTAGAATCCGGACTAGCGCTATACAATGAGCAGTTCTTC. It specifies CASSVESGLALYNEQFF. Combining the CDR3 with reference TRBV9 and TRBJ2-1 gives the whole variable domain DSGVTQTPKHLITATGQRVTLRCSPRSGDLSVYWYQQSLDQGLQFLIQYYNGEERAKGNILERFSAQQFPDLHSELNLSSLELGDSALYFCASSVESGLALYNEQFFGPGTRLTVL.

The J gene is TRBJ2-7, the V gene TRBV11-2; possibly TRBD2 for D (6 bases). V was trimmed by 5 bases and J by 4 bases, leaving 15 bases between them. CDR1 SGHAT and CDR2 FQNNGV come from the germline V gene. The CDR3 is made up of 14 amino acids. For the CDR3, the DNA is TGTGCCAGCAGCCGCGCGGGAAGGGAATACGAGCAGTACTTC. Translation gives CASSRAGREYEQYF.

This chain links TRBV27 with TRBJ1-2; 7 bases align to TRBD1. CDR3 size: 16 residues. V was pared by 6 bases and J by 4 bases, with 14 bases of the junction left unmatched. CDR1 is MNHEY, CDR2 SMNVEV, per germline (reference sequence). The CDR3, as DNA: TGTGCCAGCAGAAAGGACAGGCGGGCCGGTAGCTATGGCTACACCTTC. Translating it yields CASRKDRRAGSYGYTF.

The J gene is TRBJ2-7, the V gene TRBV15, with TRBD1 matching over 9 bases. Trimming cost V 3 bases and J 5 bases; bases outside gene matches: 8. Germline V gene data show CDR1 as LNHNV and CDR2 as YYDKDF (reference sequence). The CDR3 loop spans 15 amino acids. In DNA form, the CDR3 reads TGTGCCACCAGCAGGGCCGGGACAGGGATCAACGAGCAGTACTTC. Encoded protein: CATSRAGTGINEQYF.

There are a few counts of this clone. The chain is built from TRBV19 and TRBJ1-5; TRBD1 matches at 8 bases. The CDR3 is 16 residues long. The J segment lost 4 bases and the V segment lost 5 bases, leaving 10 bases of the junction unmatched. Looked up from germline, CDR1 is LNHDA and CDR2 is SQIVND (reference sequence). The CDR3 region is CASSSFDRGINQPQHF. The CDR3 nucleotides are TGTGCCAGTAGTTCCTTCGACAGGGGAATTAATCAGCCCCAGCATTTT.

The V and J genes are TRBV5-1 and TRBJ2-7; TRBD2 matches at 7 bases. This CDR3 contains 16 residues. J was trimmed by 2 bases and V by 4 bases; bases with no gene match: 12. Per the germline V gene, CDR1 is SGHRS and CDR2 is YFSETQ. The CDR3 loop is CASSARGGRGAYEQYF. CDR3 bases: TGCGCCAGCAGCGCGCGAGGAGGTCGGGGGGCCTACGAGCAGTACTTC.